This T cell receptor beta chain was obtained from a study of identical twins (dated by TCRdb to the mid-2010s). For the study in its entirety: The study deep-sequenced TCR alpha and beta repertoires from monozygotic twins, unrelated adults of various ages and cord blood to test whether fetal clonotypes persist. Replicate twin experiments were performed at different times using different library preparation protocols to rule out contamination.

All donors were healthy Caucasians. The researchers also sequenced three unrelated adults who were not twins: a male aged 18 to 29, a male aged 50 to 59, and a female aged 50 to 59. Miltenyi CD45RO+ enrichment and human naive T-cell isolation kits were used to isolate memory (CD45RO+) and naive T cells from PBMC. The library was built by means of 5' RACE. This sample was sequenced with an Illumina HiSeq 2000. A universal primer binding site was added through template switching, and the final cDNA carried a unique molecular identifier so that TCR cDNA molecules could be counted accurately. Specific primers in the conserved constant-segment region were used to synthesize first-strand cDNA for the TCR alpha and beta chains. Each cDNA library was double barcoded, with a SMART-Mk sample barcode plus Illumina barcodes, to control for contamination. Two successive PCR steps introduced TruSeq adapter sequences along with Illumina sample barcodes. TCR alpha and beta cDNA libraries were sequenced on the Illumina HiSeq platform with custom primers. Under the source paper's analysis protocol: Unique molecular identifiers were extracted from raw reads with MiGEC, and CDR3 positions were determined with MiXCR. For each individual, recombination models were inferred using an EM algorithm with the repgenHMM and IGoR tools. Shared clonotype analysis was performed with the tcR package in R, normalizing sharing by the product of cloneset sizes. To study raw recombination free of thymic and clonal selection effects, out-of-frame nonproductive sequences were analyzed. The raw public data were reprocessed by TCRdb itself: fastp quality trimming at Q25, MiXCR clonotype calling, in-frame beta chains only. Records with the same CDR3 protein are collapsed into one entry carrying the most frequent genes and DNA. None of the V and J calls come from the authors' own analysis; TCRdb made them. This sample has about 700,000 distinct CDR3 sequences in its table, and less than 7% of those were observed once. The ten most abundant clones make up roughly 1.8% of the sample.

Looking up the germline V gene (reference sequence) yields CDR1 DFQATT and CDR2 SNEGSKA. The CDR3 measures 14 amino acids from cysteine to phenylalanine. The read is trimmed to its CDR3 DNA, 42 bases read in frame from base 1. V drops 1 base and J drops 1 base, leaving 7 bases in between. The paper as a whole reports these results and caveats: Conclusions relied on cross-sectional statistical analysis, since the same donors could not be followed over many years. Zero-insertion analyses could be partly confounded by invariant T cells such as MAIT and iNKT, though diverse VJ usage argued against such confounding for most clonotypes. A weaker excess of twin sharing was found in beta out-of-frame sequences because the signal-to-noise ratio was lowered by fewer shared sequences. Compared with coincidental sharing between unrelated individuals, out-of-frame TCR alpha sequences shared between twins had an excess of sequences with low generation probability. Fewer insertions were carried by abundant cord blood beta clonotypes; a weaker similar trend was observed in young adult naive repertoires, while no such trend was observed in memory repertoires. Recombination models systematically underestimated out-of-frame TCR alpha sharing in monozygotic twins but agreed with sharing between unrelated individuals.

This clonotype was observed at least ten times. Its antigen is still unknown. No base quality information exists; no much larger clone differs at one position. The sequenced material came from naive T cells sorted from blood. The cell subset or site label here, explained by the study, means: cells isolated with a human naive T-cell isolation kit. The chain couples TRBV20-1 to TRBJ2-2; too little of a D gene remains to name it. The receptor was derived from a man aged 18 to 30 in good health. The DNA sequence is given as TGCAGTGCTAGAGGCCGGGTGAACACCGGGGAGCTGTTTTTT. Translated, this is CSARGRVNTGELFF.